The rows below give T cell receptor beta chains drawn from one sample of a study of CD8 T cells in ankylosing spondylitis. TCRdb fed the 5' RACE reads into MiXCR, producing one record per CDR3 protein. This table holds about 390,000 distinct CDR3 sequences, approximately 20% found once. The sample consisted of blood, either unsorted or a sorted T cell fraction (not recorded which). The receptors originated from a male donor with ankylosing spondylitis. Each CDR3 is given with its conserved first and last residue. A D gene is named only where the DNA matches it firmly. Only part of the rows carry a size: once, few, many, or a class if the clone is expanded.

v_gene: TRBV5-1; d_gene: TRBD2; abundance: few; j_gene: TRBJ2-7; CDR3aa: CASSLVSGTSSYEQYF; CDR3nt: TGCGCCAGCAGCTTGGTATCCGGGACTAGCTCCTACGAGCAGTACTTC
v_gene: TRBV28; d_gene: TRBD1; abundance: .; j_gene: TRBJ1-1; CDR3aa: CASRLQGLGEAFF; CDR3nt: TGTGCCAGCAGGCTACAGGGGTTGGGTGAAGCTTTCTTT
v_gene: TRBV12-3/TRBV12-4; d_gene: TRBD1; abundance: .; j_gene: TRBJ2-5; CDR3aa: CASSPAGSRGETQYF; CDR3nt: TGTGCCAGCAGTCCCGCCGGGTCCAGGGGGGAGACCCAGTACTTC
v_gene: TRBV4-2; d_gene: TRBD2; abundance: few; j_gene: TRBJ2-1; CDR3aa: CASSLPGLAVSDEQFF; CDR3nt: TGTGCCAGCAGCCTGCCGGGACTAGCGGTATCGGATGAGCAGTTCTTC
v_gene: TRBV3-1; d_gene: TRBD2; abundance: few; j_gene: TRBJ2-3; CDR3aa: CASSQGQREPSDTQYF; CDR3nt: TGTGCCAGCAGCCAAGGCCAGCGGGAGCCTTCAGATACGCAGTATTTT
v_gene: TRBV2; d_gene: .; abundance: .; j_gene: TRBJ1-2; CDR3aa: CASSGPAGAVFGYTF; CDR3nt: TGTGCCAGCAGTGGGCCAGCGGGGGCAGTTTTCGGCTACACCTTC
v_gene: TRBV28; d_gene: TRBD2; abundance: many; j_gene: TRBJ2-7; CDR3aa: CASSFAPQVGSGRNYEQYF; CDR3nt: TGTGCCAGCAGTTTTGCCCCACAGGTCGGTAGCGGGAGGAACTACGAGCAGTACTTC
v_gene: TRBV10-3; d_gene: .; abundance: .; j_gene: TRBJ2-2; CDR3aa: CAIREATGTGELFF; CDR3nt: TGTGCCATCAGGGAAGCTACAGGGACCGGGGAGCTGTTTTTT
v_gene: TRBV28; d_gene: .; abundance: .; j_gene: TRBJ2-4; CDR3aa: CASSLWEDNAKNIQYF; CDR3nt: TGTGCCAGCAGTCTATGGGAAGACAACGCCAAAAACATTCAGTACTTC
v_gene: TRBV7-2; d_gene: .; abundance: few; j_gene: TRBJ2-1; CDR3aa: CASSSQPYNEQFF; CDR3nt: TGTGCCAGCAGCTCCCAACCATACAATGAGCAGTTCTTC
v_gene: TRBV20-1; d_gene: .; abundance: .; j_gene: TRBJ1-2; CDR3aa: CSARDLRDRYTF; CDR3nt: TGCAGTGCTAGAGACCTCCGGGACCGCTACACCTTC
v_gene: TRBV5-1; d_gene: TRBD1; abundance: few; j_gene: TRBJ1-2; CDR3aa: CASSPGQGAVSYTF; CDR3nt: TGCGCCAGCAGCCCCGGACAGGGGGCCGTCAGCTACACCTTC
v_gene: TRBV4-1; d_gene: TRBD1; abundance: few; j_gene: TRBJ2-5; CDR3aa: CASSGMDRDLETQYF; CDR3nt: TGCGCCAGCAGCGGTATGGACAGGGATTTGGAGACCCAGTACTTC
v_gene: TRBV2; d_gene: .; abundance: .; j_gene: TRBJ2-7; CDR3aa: CASSGEKRNEQYF; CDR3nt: TGTGCCAGCAGTGGAGAGAAACGAAACGAGCAGTACTTC
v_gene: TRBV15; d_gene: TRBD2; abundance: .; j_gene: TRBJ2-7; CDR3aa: CATSRDIPFIQREYGDEQYF; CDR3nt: TGTGCCACCAGCAGAGATATTCCCTTTATTCAGCGGGAGTACGGAGACGAGCAGTACTTC
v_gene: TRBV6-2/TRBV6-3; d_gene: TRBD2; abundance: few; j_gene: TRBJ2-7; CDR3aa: CASSRDYLYEQYF; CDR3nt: TGTGCCAGCAGTCGGGACTACCTCTACGAGCAGTACTTC